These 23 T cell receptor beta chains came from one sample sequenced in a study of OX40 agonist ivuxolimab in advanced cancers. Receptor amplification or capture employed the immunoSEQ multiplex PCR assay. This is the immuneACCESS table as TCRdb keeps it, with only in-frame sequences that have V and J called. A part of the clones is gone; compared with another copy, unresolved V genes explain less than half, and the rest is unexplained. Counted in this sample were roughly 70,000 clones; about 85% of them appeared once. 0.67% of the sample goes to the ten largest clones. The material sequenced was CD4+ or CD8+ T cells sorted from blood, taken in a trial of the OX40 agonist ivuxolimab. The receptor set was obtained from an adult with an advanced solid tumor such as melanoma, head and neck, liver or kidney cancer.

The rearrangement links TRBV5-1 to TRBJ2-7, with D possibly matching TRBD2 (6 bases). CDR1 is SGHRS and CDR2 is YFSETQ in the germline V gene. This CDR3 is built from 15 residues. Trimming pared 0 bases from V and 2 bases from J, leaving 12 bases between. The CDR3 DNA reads TGCGCCAGCAGCTTGGCGGGGAGGCTTCCCTACGAGCAGTACTTC. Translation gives CASSLAGRLPYEQYF.

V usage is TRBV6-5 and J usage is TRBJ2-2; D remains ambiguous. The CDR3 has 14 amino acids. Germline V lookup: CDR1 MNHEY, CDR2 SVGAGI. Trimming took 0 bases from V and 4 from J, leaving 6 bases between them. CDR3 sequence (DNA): TGTGCCAGCAGTTACTCGGCGCTCACCGGGGAGCTGTTTTTT. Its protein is CASSYSALTGELFF.

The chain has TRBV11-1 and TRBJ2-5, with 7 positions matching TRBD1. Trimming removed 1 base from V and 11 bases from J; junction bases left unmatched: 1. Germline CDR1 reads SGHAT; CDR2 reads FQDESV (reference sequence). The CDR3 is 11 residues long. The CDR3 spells CASSLEQGQYF. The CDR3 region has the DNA TGTGCCAGCAGCTTAGAACAGGGGCAGTACTTC.

CDR3 loop: CASTRGSENEKLFF. In DNA, the CDR3 is TGTGCCAGCACTAGGGGTAGTGAGAATGAAAAACTGTTTTTT. The V call is TRBV2, the J call TRBJ1-4; D is possibly TRBD1 (5 bases). Trimming removed 7 bases at V and 5 bases at J, with 14 bases between. Germline loops: CDR1 SNHLY, CDR2 FYNNEI. This CDR3 region has 14 residues.

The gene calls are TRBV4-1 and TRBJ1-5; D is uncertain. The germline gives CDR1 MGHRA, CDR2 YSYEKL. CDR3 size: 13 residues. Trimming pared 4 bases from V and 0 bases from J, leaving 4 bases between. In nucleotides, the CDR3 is TGCGCCAGCAGCCTCGTTAGCAATCAGCCCCAGCATTTT. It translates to CASSLVSNQPQHF.

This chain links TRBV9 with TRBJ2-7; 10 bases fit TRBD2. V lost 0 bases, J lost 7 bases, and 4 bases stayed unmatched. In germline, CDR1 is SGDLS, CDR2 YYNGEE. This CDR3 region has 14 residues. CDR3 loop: CASSVEAGGGEQYF. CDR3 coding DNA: TGTGCCAGCAGCGTAGAAGCGGGAGGGGGTGAGCAGTACTTC.

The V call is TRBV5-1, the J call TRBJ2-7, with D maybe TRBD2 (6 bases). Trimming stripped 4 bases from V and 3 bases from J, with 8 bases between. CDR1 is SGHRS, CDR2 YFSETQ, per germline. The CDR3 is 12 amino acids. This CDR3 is CASSRLGYEQYF. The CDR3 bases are TGCGCCAGCAGCCGACTAGGCTACGAGCAGTACTTC.

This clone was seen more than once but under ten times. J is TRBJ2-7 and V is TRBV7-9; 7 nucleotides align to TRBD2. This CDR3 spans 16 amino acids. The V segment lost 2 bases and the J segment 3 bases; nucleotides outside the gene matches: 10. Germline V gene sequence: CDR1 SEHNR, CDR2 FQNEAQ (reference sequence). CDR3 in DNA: TGTGCCAGCAGCTTAACGGGCGGGGGAAGTGGCTACGAGCAGTACTTC. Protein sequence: CASSLTGGGSGYEQYF. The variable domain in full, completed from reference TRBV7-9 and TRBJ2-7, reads DTGVSQNPRHKITKRGQNVTFRCDPISEHNRLYWYRQTLGQGPEFLTYFQNEAQLEKSRLLSDRFSAERPKGSFSTLEIQRTEQGDSAMYLCASSLTGGGSGYEQYFGPGTRLTVT.

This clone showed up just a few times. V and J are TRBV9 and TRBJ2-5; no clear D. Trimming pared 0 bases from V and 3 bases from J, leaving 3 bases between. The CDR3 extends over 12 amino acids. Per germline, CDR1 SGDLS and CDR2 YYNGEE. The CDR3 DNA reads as TGTGCCAGCAGCGTAGACGAAGAGACCCAGTACTTC. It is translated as CASSVDEETQYF.

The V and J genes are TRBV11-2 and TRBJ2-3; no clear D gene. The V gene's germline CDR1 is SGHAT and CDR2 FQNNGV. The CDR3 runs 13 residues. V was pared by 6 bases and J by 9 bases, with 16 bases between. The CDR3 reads CASSQSRVYTQYF. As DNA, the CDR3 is TGTGCCAGCAGTCAATCTAGAGTATACACGCAGTATTTT.

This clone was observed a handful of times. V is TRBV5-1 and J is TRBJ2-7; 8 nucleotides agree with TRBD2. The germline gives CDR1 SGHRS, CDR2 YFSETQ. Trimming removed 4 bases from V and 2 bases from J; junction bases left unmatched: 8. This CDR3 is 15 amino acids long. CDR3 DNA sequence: TGCGCCAGCAGCCGAGGACTAGCACTAACCTACGAGCAGTACTTC. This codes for CASSRGLALTYEQYF.

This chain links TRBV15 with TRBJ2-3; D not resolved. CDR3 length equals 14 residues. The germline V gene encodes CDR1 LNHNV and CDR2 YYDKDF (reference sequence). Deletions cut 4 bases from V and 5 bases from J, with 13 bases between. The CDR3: CATSTSPRLDTQYF. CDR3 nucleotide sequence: TGTGCCACCAGCACCTCCCCGAGATTAGATACGCAGTATTTT.

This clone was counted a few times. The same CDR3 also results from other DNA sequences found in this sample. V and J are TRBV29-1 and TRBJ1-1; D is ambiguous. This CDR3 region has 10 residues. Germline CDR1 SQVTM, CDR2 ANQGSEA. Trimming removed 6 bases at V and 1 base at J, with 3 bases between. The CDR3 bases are TGCAGCGTCGCGAACACTGAAGCTTTCTTT. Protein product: CSVANTEAFF.

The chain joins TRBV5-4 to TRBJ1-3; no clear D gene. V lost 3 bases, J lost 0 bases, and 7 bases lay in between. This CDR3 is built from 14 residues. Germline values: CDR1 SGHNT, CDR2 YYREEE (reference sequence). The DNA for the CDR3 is TGTGCCAGCAGCTCTGGGATCTCTGGAAACACCATATATTTT. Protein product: CASSSGISGNTIYF.

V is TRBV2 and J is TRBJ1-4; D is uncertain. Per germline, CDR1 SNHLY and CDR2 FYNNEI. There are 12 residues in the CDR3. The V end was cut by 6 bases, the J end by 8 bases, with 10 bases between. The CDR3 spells CASRGWEEKLFF. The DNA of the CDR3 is TGTGCCAGCAGAGGATGGGAGGAAAAACTGTTTTTT.

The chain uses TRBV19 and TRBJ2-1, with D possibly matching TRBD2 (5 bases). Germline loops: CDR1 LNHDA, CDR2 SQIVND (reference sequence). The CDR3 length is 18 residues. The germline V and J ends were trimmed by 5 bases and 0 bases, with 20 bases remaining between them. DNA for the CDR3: TGTGCCAGTAGTCCCACCCGGACTGCGGTGAGCTCCTACAATGAGCAGTTCTTC. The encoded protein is CASSPTRTAVSSYNEQFF.

In nucleotides, the CDR3 is TGTGCCACCAGCTATGGACTAGCGGGAGTTGCGGGAGGATACAATGAGCAGTTCTTC. Translation gives CATSYGLAGVAGGYNEQFF. The rearrangement uses TRBV15 and TRBJ2-1; 13 nucleotides match TRBD2. Germline V gene sequence: CDR1 LNHNV, CDR2 YYDKDF (reference sequence). V lost 5 bases and J lost 4; bases outside the gene matches: 14. The CDR3 has 19 residues.

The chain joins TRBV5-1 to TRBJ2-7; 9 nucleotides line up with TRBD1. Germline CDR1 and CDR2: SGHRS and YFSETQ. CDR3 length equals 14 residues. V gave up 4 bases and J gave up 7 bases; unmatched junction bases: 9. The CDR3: CASSGSTGGGEQYF. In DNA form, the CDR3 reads TGCGCCAGCAGCGGATCGACAGGGGGTGGGGAGCAGTACTTC.

The CDR3 spells CASSPPPGTPNYGYTF. CDR3 DNA sequence: TGTGCCAGCAGTCCCCCCCCCGGGACACCAAACTATGGCTACACCTTC. V and J are TRBV28 and TRBJ1-2; possible D gene TRBD1, 6 bases. V lost 5 bases and J 2 bases, leaving 18 bases between the germline ends. CDR1 MDHEN and CDR2 SYDVKM come from the germline V gene. This CDR3 comprises 16 residues.

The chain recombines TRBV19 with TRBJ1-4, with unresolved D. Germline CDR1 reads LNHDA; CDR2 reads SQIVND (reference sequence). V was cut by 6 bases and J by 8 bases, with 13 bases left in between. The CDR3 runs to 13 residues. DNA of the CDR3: TGTGCCAGTAGACCGGCGGCTGGGGAAAAACTGTTTTTT. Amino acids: CASRPAAGEKLFF.

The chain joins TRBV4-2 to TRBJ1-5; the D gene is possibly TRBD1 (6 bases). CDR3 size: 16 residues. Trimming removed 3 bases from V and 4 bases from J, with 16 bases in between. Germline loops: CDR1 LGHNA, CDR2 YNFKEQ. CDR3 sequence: CASSQGARDENQPQHF. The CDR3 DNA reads TGTGCCAGCAGCCAGGGGGCAAGAGATGAAAATCAGCCCCAGCATTTT.

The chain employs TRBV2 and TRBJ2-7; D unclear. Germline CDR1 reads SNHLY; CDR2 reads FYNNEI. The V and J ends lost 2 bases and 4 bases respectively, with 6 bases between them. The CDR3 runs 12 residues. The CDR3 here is CASSELGYEQYF. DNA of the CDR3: TGTGCCAGCAGTGAATTGGGGTACGAGCAGTACTTC.

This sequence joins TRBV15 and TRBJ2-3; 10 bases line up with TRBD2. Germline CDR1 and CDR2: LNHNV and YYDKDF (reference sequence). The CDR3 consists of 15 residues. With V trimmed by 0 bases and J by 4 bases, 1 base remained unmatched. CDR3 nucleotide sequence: TGTGCCACCAGCAGAGATCTAGCGGGAGCAGATACGCAGTATTTT. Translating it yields CATSRDLAGADTQYF.